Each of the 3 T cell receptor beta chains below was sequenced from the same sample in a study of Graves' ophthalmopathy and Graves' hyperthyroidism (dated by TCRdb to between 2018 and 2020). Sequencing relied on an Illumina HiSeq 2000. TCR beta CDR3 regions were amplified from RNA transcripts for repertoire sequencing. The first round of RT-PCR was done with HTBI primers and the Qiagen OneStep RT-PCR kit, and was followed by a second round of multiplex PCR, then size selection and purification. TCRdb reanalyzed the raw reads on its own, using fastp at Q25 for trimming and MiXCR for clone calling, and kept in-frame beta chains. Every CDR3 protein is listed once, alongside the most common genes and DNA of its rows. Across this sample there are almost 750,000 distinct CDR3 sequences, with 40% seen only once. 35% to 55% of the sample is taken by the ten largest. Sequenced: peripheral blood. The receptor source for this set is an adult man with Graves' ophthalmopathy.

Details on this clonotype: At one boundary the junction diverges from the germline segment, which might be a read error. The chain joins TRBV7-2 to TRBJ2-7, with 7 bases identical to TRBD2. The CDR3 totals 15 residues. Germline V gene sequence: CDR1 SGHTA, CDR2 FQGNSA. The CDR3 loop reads CASSPVGEGIDEQYF. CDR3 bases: TGCGCCAGCAGCCCGGTGGGGGAGGGCATCGACGAGCAGTACTTC.

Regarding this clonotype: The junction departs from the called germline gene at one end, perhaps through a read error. The CDR3 is CASSPDGRTQETRYF. DNA of the CDR3: TGTGCCAGCAGCCCGGACGGTCGGACACAAGAGACCCGGTACTTC. This chain uses TRBV11-2 with TRBJ2-5; a possible D gene is TRBD1 (5 bases). The CDR3 consists of 15 residues. Germline V gene lookup returns CDR1 SGHAT and CDR2 FQNNGV.

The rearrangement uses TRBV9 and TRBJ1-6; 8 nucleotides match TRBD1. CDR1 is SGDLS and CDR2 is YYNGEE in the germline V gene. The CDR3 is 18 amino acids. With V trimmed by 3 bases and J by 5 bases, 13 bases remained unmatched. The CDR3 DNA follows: TGTGCCAGCAGCGCCGGGCTGGGGACAGGTTGGGATAATTCACCCCTCCACTTT. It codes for CASSAGLGTGWDNSPLHF.